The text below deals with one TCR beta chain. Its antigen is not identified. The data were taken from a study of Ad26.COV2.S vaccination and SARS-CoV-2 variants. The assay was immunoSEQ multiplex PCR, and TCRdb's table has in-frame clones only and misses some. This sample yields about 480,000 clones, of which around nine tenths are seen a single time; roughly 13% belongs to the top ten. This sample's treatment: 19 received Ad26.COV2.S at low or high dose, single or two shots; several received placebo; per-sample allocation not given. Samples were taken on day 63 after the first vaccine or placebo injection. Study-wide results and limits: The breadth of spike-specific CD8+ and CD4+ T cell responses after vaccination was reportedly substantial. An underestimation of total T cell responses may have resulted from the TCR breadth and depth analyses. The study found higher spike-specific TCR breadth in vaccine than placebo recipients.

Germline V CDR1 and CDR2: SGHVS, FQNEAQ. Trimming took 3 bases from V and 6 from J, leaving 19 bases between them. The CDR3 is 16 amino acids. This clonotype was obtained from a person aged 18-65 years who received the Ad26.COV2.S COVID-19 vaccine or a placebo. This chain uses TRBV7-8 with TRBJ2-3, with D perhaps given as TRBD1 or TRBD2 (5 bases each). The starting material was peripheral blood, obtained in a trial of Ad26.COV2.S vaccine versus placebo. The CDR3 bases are TGTGCCAGCAGCTTGGGGGTTTCATCTGGCGAGGATACGCAGTATTTT. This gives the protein CASSLGVSSGEDTQYF.